A selection of T cell receptor beta chains follows, all from one sample in a study of blood T cell repertoires in COVID-19. Sequencing was performed with immunoSEQ multiplex PCR; in TCRdb, only in-frame clones are kept and a portion is missing. Of 65,000 to 70,000 clones detected, approximately 83% appear once; the ten largest clones hold approximately 16%. The sample comprised peripheral blood. The receptor source for this set is a man in his forties or fifties with COVID-19, enrolled during active disease. The CDR3 runs from the conserved cysteine through the conserved F or W. The order of the fields is clone size, J gene, V gene, D gene, CDR3 DNA, CDR3 protein. A D gene is named only where the DNA matches it firmly. The size of a clone is reported for some rows only, either as once, few or many, or as a class for expanded clones.

>NA|TRBJ2-5|TRBV3-1/TRBV3-2|NA
TGTGCCAGCAGTCCTGACGTGGGGGCGTCAGAGACCCAGTACTTC
CASSPDVGASETQYF
>NA|TRBJ1-1|TRBV11-2|TRBD1
TGTGCCAGCAGCATTGGACAGGGAATGGCTTTCTTT
CASSIGQGMAFF
>NA|TRBJ2-2|TRBV19|NA
TGTGCCAGTTACCCAGGCAACACCGGGGAGCTGTTTTTT
CASYPGNTGELFF
>once|TRBJ2-7|TRBV12-5|TRBD1
TGTGCTAGTGGTGACAGGGGATTAAGGGACGAGCAGTACTTC
CASGDRGLRDEQYF
>few|TRBJ2-7|TRBV4-2|TRBD2
TGTGCCAGCAGCCGGGGGACTAGCGGTTCCTACGAGCAGTACTTC
CASSRGTSGSYEQYF
>NA|TRBJ2-1|TRBV5-6|NA
TGTGCCAGCAGCTTGGGACTTTACTCCTACAATGAGCAGTTCTTC
CASSLGLYSYNEQFF
>NA|TRBJ1-4|TRBV19|TRBD1
TGTGCCACTGCCGGGACAGCTTCTTTCGGGGAAAAACTGTTTTTT
CATAGTASFGEKLFF
>NA|TRBJ1-5|TRBV7-2|TRBD1
TGTGCCAGCAGCTTAGATTGGCCGGGACAGGGTTATCAGCCCCAGCATTTT
CASSLDWPGQGYQPQHF
>NA|TRBJ2-7|TRBV14|NA
TGTGCCAGCAGCCGCTTGGACTATCCCTACGAGCAGTACTTC
CASSRLDYPYEQYF
>NA|TRBJ1-2|TRBV10-3|NA
TGTGCCATCAGTGAGAGCAGCGGAGACTATGGCTACACCTTC
CAISESSGDYGYTF
>NA|TRBJ2-7|TRBV6-5|NA
TGTGCCAGCAGTTACCTACTAGCAAACGAGCAGTACTTC
CASSYLLANEQYF
>NA|TRBJ1-1|TRBV30|TRBD1
TGTGCCTGGAGTTTTTACTTCCGGGACAGGGAACTGAACACTGAAGCTTTCTTT
CAWSFYFRDRELNTEAFF
>NA|TRBJ1-2|TRBV3-1/TRBV3-2|NA
TGTGCCAGCAGCCAACTTGACTATGGCTACACCTTC
CASSQLDYGYTF
>NA|TRBJ2-1|TRBV4-2|TRBD1
TGTGCCAGCAGCTCAAGGGACAGGGGAATCTCCTATAGTGAGCAGTTCTTC
CASSSRDRGISYSEQFF
>NA|TRBJ2-7|TRBV30|NA
TGTGCCTGGAGTCACCAGGGGTGGGAGCAGTACTTC
CAWSHQGWEQYF
>NA|TRBJ2-1|TRBV9|TRBD2
TGTGCCAGCAGGCCAAGCGGGGGGGCGGTCAATGAGCAGTTCTTC
CASRPSGGAVNEQFF
>NA|TRBJ1-5|TRBV19|NA
TGTGCCAGTAACAGGGTTGACGGTCAGCCCCAGCATTTT
CASNRVDGQPQHF
>NA|TRBJ1-2|TRBV7-9|NA
TGTGCCAGCAGCTTAGAGGGGGTTAAGGATACCTTC
CASSLEGVKDTF
>NA|TRBJ2-7|TRBV5-1|TRBD2
TGCGCCAGCAGCTTGTCTCCTAGCGGGGGATCCTACGAGCAGTACTTC
CASSLSPSGGSYEQYF
>NA|TRBJ2-2|TRBV6-5|TRBD1
TGTGCCAGCAGTTACGGGACAGGGTCCGGGGAGCTGTTTTTT
CASSYGTGSGELFF
>NA|TRBJ1-3|TRBV5-1|TRBD1
TGCGCCAGCAGCATGACAGGGGCTGGAAACACCATATATTTT
CASSMTGAGNTIYF
>NA|TRBJ1-2|TRBV3-1/TRBV3-2|TRBD1
TGTGCCAGCAGCCCGGGACAGAGTAGGGGCTACACCTTC
CASSPGQSRGYTF
>NA|TRBJ2-2|TRBV4-1|NA
TGCGCCAGCAGCCAAGTTCCCAGGGAGGTTAGGACCGGGGAGCTGTTTTTT
CASSQVPREVRTGELFF
>NA|TRBJ2-3|TRBV28|TRBD2
TGTGCCAGCAGGGCAGCGGGGGGGCGCCCAGATACGCAGTATTTT
CASRAAGGRPDTQYF
>once|TRBJ1-1|TRBV19|NA
TGTGCCAGTAGTATATCCGGGTTGGACACTGAAGCTTTCTTT
CASSISGLDTEAFF
>NA|TRBJ1-1|TRBV11-2|NA
TGTGCCAGCAGCTCACAGAGAATGAACACTGAAGCTTTCTTT
CASSSQRMNTEAFF
>NA|TRBJ2-7|TRBV7-2|TRBD1
TGTGCCAGCAGCTTCCAGACAGGGGGGTCCTACGAGCAGTACTTC
CASSFQTGGSYEQYF
>NA|TRBJ2-1|TRBV9|NA
TGTGCCAGCAGCGAAGACTTCCTGCCCTACAATGAGCAGTTCTTC
CASSEDFLPYNEQFF
>NA|TRBJ2-3|TRBV6-5|TRBD2
TGTGCCAGCAGTTACTCTGGGACTAGCGGATCAACGCAGTATTTT
CASSYSGTSGSTQYF
>few|TRBJ2-7|TRBV3-1/TRBV3-2|TRBD1
TGTGCCAGCAGCACTCGACAGGGATCCTACGAGCAGTACTTC
CASSTRQGSYEQYF
>NA|TRBJ2-2|TRBV25-1|NA
TGTGCCAGCAGTGAGCCTAGATACACCGGGGAGCTGTTTTTT
CASSEPRYTGELFF
>NA|TRBJ2-7|TRBV11-2|NA
TGTGCCAGCAGCCACCTAGACGAGCAGTACTTC
CASSHLDEQYF
>many|TRBJ1-5|TRBV27|NA
TGTGCCAGCAGTTTAAGGGAGAATCAGCCCCAGCATTTT
CASSLRENQPQHF
>NA|TRBJ2-5|TRBV4-1|NA
TGCGCCAGCAGCCTTACAGGAATCCAAGAGACCCAGTACTTC
CASSLTGIQETQYF
>once|TRBJ2-7|TRBV24-1|TRBD1
TGTGCCACCAGTGATTATTGCCGGGACAGGGGATACGAGCAGTACTTC
CATSDYCRDRGYEQYF
>NA|TRBJ1-2|TRBV19|TRBD1
TGTGCCAGTAACACACCGGGACAGGGTATCTATGGCTACACCTTC
CASNTPGQGIYGYTF
>few|TRBJ1-6|TRBV5-4|NA
TGTGCCAGCAGTTCAGGGCCCGGGGGTTCACCCCTCCACTTT
CASSSGPGGSPLHF
>NA|TRBJ2-7|TRBV6-5|NA
TGTGCCAGCCGCCGGACAGGAGGGTACGAGCAGTACTTC
CASRRTGGYEQYF
>NA|TRBJ2-3|TRBV6-6|TRBD2
TGTGCCAGCAGAAATAAGCGGGGGGGCCGTGATACGCAGTATTTT
CASRNKRGGRDTQYF
>NA|TRBJ2-3|TRBV4-2|NA
TGTGCCAGCAGCCAGGCCACCCTAGGGGGAACAGATACGCAGTATTTT
CASSQATLGGTDTQYF
>NA|TRBJ1-4|TRBV6-1|NA
TGTGCCAGCAGTGAGGGGGGGGTTAATGAAAAACTGTTTTTT
CASSEGGVNEKLFF
>NA|TRBJ2-5|TRBV9|NA
TGTGCCAGCAGCGTAGGCGCCCAAGAGACCCAGTACTTC
CASSVGAQETQYF
>NA|TRBJ2-2|TRBV11-3|NA
TGTGCCAGCAGTTCCGGTTGGGGGGGCGGCACCGGGGAGCTGTTTTTT
CASSSGWGGGTGELFF
>NA|TRBJ1-4|TRBV12-3/TRBV12-4|NA
TGTGCCAGCGAAAGTGCTCTCGGTGAAAAACTGTTTTTT
CASESALGEKLFF
>NA|TRBJ1-5|TRBV15|TRBD1
TGTGCCACCAGCAGACAAGAGGGGACAGGGGCTTGGGGCAATCAGCCCCAGCATTTT
CATSRQEGTGAWGNQPQHF
>NA|TRBJ2-1|TRBV2|TRBD1
TGTGCCAGCAGACAGCCGGGACAGGGGGCGGACAATGAGCAGTTCTTC
CASRQPGQGADNEQFF
>NA|TRBJ2-3|TRBV7-3|NA
TGTGCCAGCAGCTTAACTGGGGCGCAAACAGATACGCAGTATTTT
CASSLTGAQTDTQYF
>NA|TRBJ2-1|TRBV6-1|TRBD2
TGTGCCAGCAGTGGACCCTTATCGAGCGGGGGGGACTACAATGAGCAGTTCTTC
CASSGPLSSGGDYNEQFF
>NA|TRBJ1-2|TRBV5-6|TRBD1
TGTGCCAGCAGCTTCGGGACAGACTATGGCTACACCTTC
CASSFGTDYGYTF
>NA|TRBJ2-2|TRBV20-1|NA
TGCAGTGCTAGTCCGACTAGAGGCCGCCGCGCCGGGGAGCTGTTTTTT
CSASPTRGRRAGELFF
>NA|TRBJ2-5|TRBV13|TRBD2
TGTGCCAGCAGCTTTTTTAGCGGGGGGGCAACCCAAGAGACCCAGTACTTC
CASSFFSGGATQETQYF
>NA|TRBJ2-5|TRBV28|NA
TGTGCCAGCAGCCGGGTTGGTGGGACACGTGAGACCCAGTACTTC
CASSRVGGTRETQYF
>NA|TRBJ1-3|TRBV2|NA
TGTGCCAGCAGTGATATTTGGAGGAGCTCTGGAAACACCATATATTTT
CASSDIWRSSGNTIYF
>NA|TRBJ1-1|TRBV6-5|NA
TGTGCCAGCATTACGCAGACTGGTATTGAAGCTTTCTTT
CASITQTGIEAFF
>NA|TRBJ2-7|TRBV30|TRBD1
TGTGCCTGGACAAGGGGGACAGGTCTCGGGGGCGAGCAGTACTTC
CAWTRGTGLGGEQYF
>NA|TRBJ2-1|TRBV4-1|TRBD2
TGCGCCAGCAGCCAAGAGTCCAGCGGGGGGAGGGATGAGCAGTTCTTC
CASSQESSGGRDEQFF
>NA|TRBJ1-5|TRBV6-1|NA
TGTGCCAGCAGTGAAGTAATTCCGAGGGATCAGCCCCAGCATTTT
CASSEVIPRDQPQHF
>NA|TRBJ2-7|TRBV6-5|TRBD1
TGTGCCAGCAGTAGACAGGGTCCCTACGAGCAGTACTTC
CASSRQGPYEQYF
>NA|TRBJ1-1|TRBV28|NA
TGTGCCAGCAGTTTAACGGGGGATAGCGTCCTAGGAGCTTTCTTT
CASSLTGDSVLGAFF